This T cell receptor beta chain came from a study of T cells in Graves' hyperthyroidism and ophthalmopathy. This clonotype was detected many times. This CDR3 contains 14 residues. The V end lost 4 bases, the J end lost 1 base, and 11 bases lay between the germline ends. The germline V gene has CDR1 SGHRS and CDR2 YFSETQ. Researchers took RNA transcripts and amplified the TCR beta CDR3 regions from them. An initial round of RT-PCR targeting the TCR CDR3 relied on the HTBI primer set. TCRdb re-analysed the multiplex PCR reads in MiXCR, keeping a single row per CDR3 protein. This sample has some 500,000 distinct CDR3 sequences, with approximately 15% found just once.

The receptor was derived from a woman between 18 and 30 years old with Graves' hyperthyroidism. Sequenced: blood. The chain carries TRBV5-1 and TRBJ1-1; a possible D gene is TRBD1 (6 bases). DNA for the CDR3: TGCGCCAGCAGCCAGAGGACAGAGAACACTGAAGCTTTCTTT. Translating gives CASSQRTENTEAFF. The whole variable domain, filled in from reference TRBV5-1 and TRBJ1-1, reads KAGVTQTPRYLIKTRGQQVTLSCSPISGHRSVSWYQQTPGQGLQFLFEYFSETQRNKGNFPGRFSGRQFSNSRSEMNVSTLELGDSALYLCASSQRTENTEAFFGQGTRLTVV.